The clone carrying this T cell receptor (beta chain) was counted only a few times. This sample was taken from a study of blood T cells in healthy people across ages. Total RNA amounts of at least 6 micrograms were extracted per sample. A J-beta primer mix and a sample-barcoded 5' primer were used in a second PCR of roughly 7 to 12 cycles. MiXCR, run by TCRdb on the 5' RACE reads, gives a single entry per CDR3 protein. The table includes about 1.4 million distinct CDR3 sequences, roughly 64% detected once. The V segment lost 1 base and the J segment 10 bases; nucleotides outside the gene matches: 10. The CDR3 loop spans 15 amino acids. Germline-derived CDR1 and CDR2 are SGHTA and FQGNSA.

The sequence was collected from a young man in good health. The rearrangement uses TRBV7-2 and TRBJ2-7; 10 bases align to TRBD2. The source material was blood. The DNA of the CDR3 is TGTGCCAGCAGCTTAGTTGGAGCGGGGGGGTCCCTCCAGTACTTC. It encodes CASSLVGAGGSLQYF.